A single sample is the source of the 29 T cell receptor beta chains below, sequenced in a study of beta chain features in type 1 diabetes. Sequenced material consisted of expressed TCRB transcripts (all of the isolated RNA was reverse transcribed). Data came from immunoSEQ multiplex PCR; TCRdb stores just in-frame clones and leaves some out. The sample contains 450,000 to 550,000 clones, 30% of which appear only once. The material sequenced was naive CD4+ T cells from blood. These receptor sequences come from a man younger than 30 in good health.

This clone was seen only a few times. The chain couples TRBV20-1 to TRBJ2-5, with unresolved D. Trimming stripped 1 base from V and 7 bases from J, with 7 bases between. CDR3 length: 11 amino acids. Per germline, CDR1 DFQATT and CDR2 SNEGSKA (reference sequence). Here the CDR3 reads CSARVGGTQYF. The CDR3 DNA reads TGCAGTGCTAGAGTCGGTGGGACCCAGTACTTC.

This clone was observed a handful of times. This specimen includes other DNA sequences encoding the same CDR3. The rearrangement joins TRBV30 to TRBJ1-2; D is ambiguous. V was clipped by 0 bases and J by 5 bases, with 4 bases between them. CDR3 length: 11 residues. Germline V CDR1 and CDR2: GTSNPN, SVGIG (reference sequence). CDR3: CAWSVQYGYTF. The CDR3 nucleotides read TGTGCCTGGAGTGTACAGTATGGCTACACCTTC.

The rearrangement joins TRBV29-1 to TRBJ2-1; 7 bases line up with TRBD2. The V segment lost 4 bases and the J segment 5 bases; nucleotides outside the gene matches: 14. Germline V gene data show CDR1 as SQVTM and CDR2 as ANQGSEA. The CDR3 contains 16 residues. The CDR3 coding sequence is TGCAGCGTTGCCCCGCATGGGCTAGCGGACAACAATGAGCAGTTCTTC. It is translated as CSVAPHGLADNNEQFF.

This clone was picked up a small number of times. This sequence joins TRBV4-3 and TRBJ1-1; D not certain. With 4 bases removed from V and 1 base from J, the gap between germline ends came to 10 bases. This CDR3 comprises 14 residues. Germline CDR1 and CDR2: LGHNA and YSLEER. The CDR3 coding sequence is TGCGCCAGCAGCCGTTACGGCTCGAACACTGAAGCTTTCTTT. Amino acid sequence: CASSRYGSNTEAFF.

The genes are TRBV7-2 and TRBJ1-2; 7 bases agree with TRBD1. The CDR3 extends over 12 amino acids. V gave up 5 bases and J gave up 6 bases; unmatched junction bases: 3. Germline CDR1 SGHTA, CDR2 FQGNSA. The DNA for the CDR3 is TGTGCCAGCAGCCGGGACAGCGATGGCTACACCTTC. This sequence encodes CASSRDSDGYTF.

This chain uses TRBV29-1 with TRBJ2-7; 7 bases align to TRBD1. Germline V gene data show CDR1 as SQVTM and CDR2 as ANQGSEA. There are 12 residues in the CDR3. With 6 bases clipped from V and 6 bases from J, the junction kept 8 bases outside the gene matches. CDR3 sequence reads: CSVRDRSLEQYF. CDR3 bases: TGCAGCGTCCGGGACAGATCTCTCGAGCAGTACTTC.

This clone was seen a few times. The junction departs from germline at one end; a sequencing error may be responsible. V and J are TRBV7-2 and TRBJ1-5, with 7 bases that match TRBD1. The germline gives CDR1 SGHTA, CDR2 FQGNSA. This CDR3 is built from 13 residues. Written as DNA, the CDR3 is TGTGCCAGCAGCCGGGACAGCACTCAGCCCCAGCATTTT. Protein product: CASSRDSTQPQHF.

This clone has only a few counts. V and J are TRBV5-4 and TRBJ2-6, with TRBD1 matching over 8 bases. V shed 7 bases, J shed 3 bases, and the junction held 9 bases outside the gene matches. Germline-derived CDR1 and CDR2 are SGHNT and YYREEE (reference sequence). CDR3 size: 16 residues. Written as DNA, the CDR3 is TGTGCCAGCTCCCAGGGGGCAGGTAGTGGGGCCAACGTCCTGACTTTC. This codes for CASSQGAGSGANVLTF. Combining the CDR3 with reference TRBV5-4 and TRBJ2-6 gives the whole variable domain ETGVTQSPTHLIKTRGQQVTLRCSSQSGHNTVSWYQQALGQGPQFIFQYYREEENGRGNFPPRFSGLQFPNYSSELNVNALELDDSALYLCASSQGAGSGANVLTFGAGSRLTVL.

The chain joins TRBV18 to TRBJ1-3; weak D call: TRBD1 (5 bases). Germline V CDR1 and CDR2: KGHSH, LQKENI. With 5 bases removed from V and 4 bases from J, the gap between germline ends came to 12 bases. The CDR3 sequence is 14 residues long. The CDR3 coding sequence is TGTGCCAGCTCATTTCCAGGGCACGGAAACACCATATATTTT. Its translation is CASSFPGHGNTIYF.

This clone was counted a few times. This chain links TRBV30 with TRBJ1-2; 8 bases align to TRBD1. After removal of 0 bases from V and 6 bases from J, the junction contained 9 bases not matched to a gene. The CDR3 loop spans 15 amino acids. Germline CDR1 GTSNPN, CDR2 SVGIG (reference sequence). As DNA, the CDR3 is TGTGCCTGGAGTGTACTCAGGACAGGGATGGATGGCTACACCTTC. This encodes CAWSVLRTGMDGYTF.

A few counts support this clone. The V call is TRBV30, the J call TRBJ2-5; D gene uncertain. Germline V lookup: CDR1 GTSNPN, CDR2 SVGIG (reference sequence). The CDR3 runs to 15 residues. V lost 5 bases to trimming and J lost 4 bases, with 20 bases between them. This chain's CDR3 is CAWGHVLARRETQYF. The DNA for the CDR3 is TGTGCCTGGGGCCACGTCCTGGCTAGGCGAGAGACCCAGTACTTC.

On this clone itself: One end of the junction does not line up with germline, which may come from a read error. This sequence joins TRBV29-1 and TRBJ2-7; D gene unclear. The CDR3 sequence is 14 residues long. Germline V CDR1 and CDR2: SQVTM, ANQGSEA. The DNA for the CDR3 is TGCAGCGTTGGGCCCTCCCATCCCGCAACGGAGCGGTACTTC. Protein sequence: CSVGPSHPATERYF.

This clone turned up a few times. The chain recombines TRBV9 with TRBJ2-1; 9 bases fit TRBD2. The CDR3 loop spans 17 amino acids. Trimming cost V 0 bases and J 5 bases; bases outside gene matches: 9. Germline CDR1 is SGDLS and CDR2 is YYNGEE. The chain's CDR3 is CASSVGDTAGGNNEQFF. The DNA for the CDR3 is TGTGCCAGCAGCGTAGGAGATACAGCGGGAGGAAACAATGAGCAGTTCTTC.

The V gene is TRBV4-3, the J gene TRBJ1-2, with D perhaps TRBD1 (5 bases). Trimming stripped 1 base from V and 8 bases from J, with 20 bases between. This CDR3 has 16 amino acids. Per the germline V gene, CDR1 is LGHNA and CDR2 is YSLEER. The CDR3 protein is CASSQALLNPGLGYTF. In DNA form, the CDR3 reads TGCGCCAGCAGCCAAGCCCTATTGAATCCAGGGCTCGGCTACACCTTC.

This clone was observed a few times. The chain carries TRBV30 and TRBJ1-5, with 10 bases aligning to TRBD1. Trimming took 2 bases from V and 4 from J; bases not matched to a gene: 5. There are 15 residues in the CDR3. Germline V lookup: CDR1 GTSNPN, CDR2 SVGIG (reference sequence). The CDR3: CAWSPDRGLNQPQHF. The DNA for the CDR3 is TGTGCCTGGAGTCCCGACAGGGGGCTGAATCAGCCCCAGCATTTT.

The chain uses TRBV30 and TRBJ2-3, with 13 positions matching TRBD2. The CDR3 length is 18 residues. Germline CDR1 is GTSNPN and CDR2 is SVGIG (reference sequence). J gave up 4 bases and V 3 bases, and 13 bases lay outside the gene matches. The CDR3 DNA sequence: TGTGCCTGGAGAACCACTAGCGGGAGGGCAGGGGGTGCAGATACGCAGTATTTT. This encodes CAWRTTSGRAGGADTQYF.

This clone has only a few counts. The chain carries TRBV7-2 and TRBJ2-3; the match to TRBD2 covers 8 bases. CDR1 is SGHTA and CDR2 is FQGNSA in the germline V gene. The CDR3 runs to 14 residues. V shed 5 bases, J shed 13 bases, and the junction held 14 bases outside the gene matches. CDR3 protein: CASSVRAGDKLEYF. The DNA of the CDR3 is TGTGCCAGCAGCGTCCGAGCGGGAGACAAGTTAGAGTATTTT.

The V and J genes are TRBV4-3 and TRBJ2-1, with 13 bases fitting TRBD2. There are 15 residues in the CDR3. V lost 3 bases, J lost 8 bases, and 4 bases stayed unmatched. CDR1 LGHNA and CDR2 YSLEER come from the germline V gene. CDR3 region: CASSHVLAGGDEQFF. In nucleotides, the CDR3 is TGCGCCAGCAGCCACGTACTAGCGGGAGGGGATGAGCAGTTCTTC.

Written as DNA, the CDR3 is TGCGCCAGCAGCTTGGGACTAGCGGAAAATGAGCAGTTCTTC. Encoded protein: CASSLGLAENEQFF. The V gene is TRBV5-1, the J gene TRBJ2-1, with TRBD2 identical over 9 bases. V shed 0 bases and J 7 bases; nucleotides not matched to a gene: 2. The germline CDR1 and CDR2 sequences are SGHRS and YFSETQ. The CDR3 runs 14 residues.

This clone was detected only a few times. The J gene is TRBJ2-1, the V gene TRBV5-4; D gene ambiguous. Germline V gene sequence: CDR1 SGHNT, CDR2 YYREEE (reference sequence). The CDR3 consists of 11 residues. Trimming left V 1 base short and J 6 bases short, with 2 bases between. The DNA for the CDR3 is TGTGCCAGCAGCTTGTTCAATGAGCAGTTCTTC. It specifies CASSLFNEQFF.

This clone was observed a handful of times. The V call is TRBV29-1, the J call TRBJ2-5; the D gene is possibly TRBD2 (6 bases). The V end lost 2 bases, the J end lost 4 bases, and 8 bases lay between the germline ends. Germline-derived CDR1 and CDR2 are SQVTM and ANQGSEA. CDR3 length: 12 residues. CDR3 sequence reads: CSVELARETQYF. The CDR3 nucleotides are TGCAGCGTTGAACTAGCGCGAGAGACCCAGTACTTC.

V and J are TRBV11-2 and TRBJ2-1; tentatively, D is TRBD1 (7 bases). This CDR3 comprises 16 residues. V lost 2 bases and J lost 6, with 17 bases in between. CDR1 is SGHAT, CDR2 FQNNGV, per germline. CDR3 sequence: CASSLSAGGFPNEQFF. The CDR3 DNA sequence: TGTGCCAGCAGCTTATCGGCAGGGGGGTTCCCCAATGAGCAGTTCTTC. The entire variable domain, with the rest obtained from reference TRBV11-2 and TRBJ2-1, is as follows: EAGVAQSPRYKIIEKRQSVAFWCNPISGHATLYWYQQILGQGPKLLIQFQNNGVVDDSQLPKDRFSAERLKGVDSTLKIQPAKLEDSAVYLCASSLSAGGFPNEQFFGPGTRLTVL.

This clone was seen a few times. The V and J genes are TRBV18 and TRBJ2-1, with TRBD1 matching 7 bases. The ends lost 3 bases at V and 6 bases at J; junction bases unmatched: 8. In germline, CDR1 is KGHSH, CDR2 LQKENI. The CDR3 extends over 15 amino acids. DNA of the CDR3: TGTGCCAGCTCACCGTCGACAGGGAATGGCAATGAGCAGTTCTTC. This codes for CASSPSTGNGNEQFF. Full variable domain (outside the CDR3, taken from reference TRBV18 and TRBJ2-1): NAGVMQNPRHLVRRRGQEARLRCSPMKGHSHVYWYRQLPEEGLKFMVYLQKENIIDESGMPKERFSAEFPKEGPSILRIQQVVRGDSAAYFCASSPSTGNGNEQFFGPGTRLTVL.

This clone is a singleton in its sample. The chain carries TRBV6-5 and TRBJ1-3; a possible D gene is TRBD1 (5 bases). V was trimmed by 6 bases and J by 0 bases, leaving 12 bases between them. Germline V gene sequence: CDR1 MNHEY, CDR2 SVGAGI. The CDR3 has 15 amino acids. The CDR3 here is CASSLGTDSGNTIYF. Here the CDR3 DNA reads TGTGCCAGCAGCCTTGGGACCGACTCTGGAAACACCATATATTTT.

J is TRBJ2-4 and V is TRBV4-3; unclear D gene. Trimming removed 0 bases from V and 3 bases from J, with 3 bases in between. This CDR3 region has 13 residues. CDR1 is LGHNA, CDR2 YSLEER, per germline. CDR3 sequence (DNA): TGCGCCAGCAGCCAAGATAACAAAAACATTCAGTACTTC. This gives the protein CASSQDNKNIQYF.

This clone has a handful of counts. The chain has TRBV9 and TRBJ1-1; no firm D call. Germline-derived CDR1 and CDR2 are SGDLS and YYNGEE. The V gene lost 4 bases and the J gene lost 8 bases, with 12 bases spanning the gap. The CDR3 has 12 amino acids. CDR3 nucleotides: TGTGCCAGCAGCAGTGCGGTGGGCGAAGCTTTCTTT. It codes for CASSSAVGEAFF.

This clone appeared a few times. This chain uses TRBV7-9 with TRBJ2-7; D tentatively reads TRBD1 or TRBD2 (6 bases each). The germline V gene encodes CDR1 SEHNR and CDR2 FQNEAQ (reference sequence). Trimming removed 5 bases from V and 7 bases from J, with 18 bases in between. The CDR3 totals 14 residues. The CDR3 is CASSLQGGIREQYF. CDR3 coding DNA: TGTGCCAGCAGCCTCCAAGGGGGGATACGAGAGCAGTACTTC.

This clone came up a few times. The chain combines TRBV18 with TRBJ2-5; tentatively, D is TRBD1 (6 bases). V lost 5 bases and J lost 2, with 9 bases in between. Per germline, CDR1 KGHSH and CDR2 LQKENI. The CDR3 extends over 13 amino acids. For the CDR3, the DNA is TGTGCCAGCTCAGCTGACAGGCAAGAGACCCAGTACTTC. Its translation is CASSADRQETQYF.

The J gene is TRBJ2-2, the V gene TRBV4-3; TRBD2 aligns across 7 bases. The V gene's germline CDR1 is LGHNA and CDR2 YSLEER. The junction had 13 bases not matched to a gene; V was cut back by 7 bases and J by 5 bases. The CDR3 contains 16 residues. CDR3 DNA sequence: TGCGCCAGCACCTTTCGGGGCGGGAGTGGAACCGGGGAGCTGTTTTTT. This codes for CASTFRGGSGTGELFF.